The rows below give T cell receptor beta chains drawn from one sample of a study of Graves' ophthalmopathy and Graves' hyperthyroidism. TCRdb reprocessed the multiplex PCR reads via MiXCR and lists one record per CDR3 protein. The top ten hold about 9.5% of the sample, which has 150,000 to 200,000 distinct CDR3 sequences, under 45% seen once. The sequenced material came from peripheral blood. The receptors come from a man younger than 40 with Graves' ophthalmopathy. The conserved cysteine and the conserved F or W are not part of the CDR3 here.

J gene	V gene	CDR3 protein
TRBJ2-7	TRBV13	ASSLELAGGSSYEQY
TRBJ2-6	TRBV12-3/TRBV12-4	ASRPTGGAGANVLT
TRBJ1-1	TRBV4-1	ASSQDPGGGWDAF
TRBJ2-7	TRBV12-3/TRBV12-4	ASSLDRVSEQY
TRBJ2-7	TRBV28	ASSLGTEGYEQY
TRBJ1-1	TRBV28	ASSSLLPVTEAF
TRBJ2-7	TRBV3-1	ASSPRLAAEQY
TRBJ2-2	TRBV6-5	ASSYGIGRGHTGELF
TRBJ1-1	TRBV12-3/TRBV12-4	ASTRKGGAGVVNTEAF
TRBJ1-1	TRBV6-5	ASSYDGGTINTEAF
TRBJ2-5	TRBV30	AWSVRGRLQETQY
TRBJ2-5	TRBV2	ATTPSGLKETQY
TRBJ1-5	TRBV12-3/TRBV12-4	ASSFGGSNQPQH
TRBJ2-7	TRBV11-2	ASSLGGGTDYYYEQY
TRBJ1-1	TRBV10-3	VPRGQTYHMNTEAF
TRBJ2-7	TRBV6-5	ASSYSMSGTYEQY
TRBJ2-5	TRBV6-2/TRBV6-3	ASSVPKLRRGTQY
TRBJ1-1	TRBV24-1	ATSDFRASEAF
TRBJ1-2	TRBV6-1	ASSGSDYGYT
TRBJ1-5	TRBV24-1	ATSDSRQAGQPQH
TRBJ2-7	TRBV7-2	ASSLPLSYEQY
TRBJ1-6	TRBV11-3	ASRLSAMNSPLH
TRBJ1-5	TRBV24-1	ATSDFRVNQPQH
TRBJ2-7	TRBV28	ASSLGGERAYEQY
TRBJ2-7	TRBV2	ASSVGTGWDNEQY
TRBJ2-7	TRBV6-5	ASRSEPGSWEQY
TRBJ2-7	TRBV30	AWSWTSGSSYEQY
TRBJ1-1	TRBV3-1	ASSHRRADEAF
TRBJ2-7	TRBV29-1	SVGGFSYEQY
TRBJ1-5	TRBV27	ASSLSSGSNQPQH
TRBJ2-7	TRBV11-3	ASSLGRTGTLFSYEQY
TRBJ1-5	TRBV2	ASRNQDNSNQPQH